This T cell receptor (beta chain) is drawn from a study of cytomegalovirus exposure and HLA in healthy donors. Germline-derived CDR1 and CDR2 are SGHNT and YYREEE (reference sequence). The CDR3 runs to 14 residues. J lost 7 bases, V lost 0 bases, and 3 bases had no gene match. Whole-study findings and limits: The study found most TCR sequences rare, yet found some public TCRs in many donors. A list of 150 to 200 TCR beta chains associated with cytomegalovirus was given.

Worth noting for this clone: Antigen specificity is unknown.

The PCR made use of 60 Vbeta and 13 Jbeta primers. As handled by the study authors: Later reanalysis found 75 million to 95 million unique TCR beta chains, 10 million to 12 million of them shared. Repertoires were generated with immunoSEQ multiplex PCR, while TCRdb's copy carries only in-frame clones and drops some. The V and J calls and clone size are taken from that table; D and trimming were inferred from the DNA. The sample lists about 98,000 clones, approximately 78% occurring once. Sequencing input: PBMCs. The V and J genes are TRBV5-4 and TRBJ2-4; 8 nucleotides align to TRBD2. This TCR was recovered from a man between 35 and 55 years old in good health and CMV-seronegative. The CDR3 loop reads CASSLGGGQNIQYF. In DNA form, the CDR3 reads TGTGCCAGCAGCTTGGGCGGGGGGCAGAACATTCAGTACTTC.